The source of this T cell receptor (beta chain) is a study of beta chain features in type 1 diabetes. A word on this clone: Its specificity is unknown.

What was sequenced were expressed TCRB transcripts, since all of the isolated RNA had been reverse transcribed. Only in-frame clones appear in the TCRdb table, and some are missing; sequencing was by immunoSEQ multiplex PCR. The table has under 350,000 clones, about 7.8% seen once. Study-wide points: It was among patients, rather than healthy donors, that naive, central memory and Treg TCRB repertoires appeared more similar. Reduced insertions and increased deletions marked VDJ junctions in type 1 diabetes patients. PCR might favor shorter templates, equally in patients and controls. For TCRB rearrangement, an influence of HLA type remained unresolved here.

The CDR3 spans 17 residues. Trimming shortened V by 0 bases and J by 6 bases, and 19 bases separated the two germline ends. Germline CDR1 and CDR2: SGDLS and YYNGEE. The rearrangement joins TRBV9 to TRBJ1-3, with D perhaps TRBD1 (5 bases). Material for sequencing was central memory CD4+ T cells from blood. This TCR came from a young woman in good health. DNA of the CDR3: TGTGCCAGCAGCGTAGGGACATCCCATACATCGCAAAACACCATATATTTT. This gives the protein CASSVGTSHTSQNTIYF.